Listed here are 16 T cell receptor beta chains from one sample, sequenced in a study of blood T cell repertoires in COVID-19. TCRdb's table, derived via immunoSEQ multiplex PCR, lists solely in-frame clones and lacks some. The top ten clones hold approximately 16% of a sample with 60,000 to 70,000 clones, more than 75% of them seen once. The sample consisted of peripheral blood. Every receptor here comes from a man in his forties or fifties with COVID-19, enrolled during active disease.

The CDR3 DNA follows: TGCGCCAGCCGTACCGGGACAGGGGACACCGGGGAGCTGTTTTTT. It specifies CASRTGTGDTGELFF. V gene TRBV5-1 combines with J gene TRBJ2-2; TRBD1 matches at 10 bases. The CDR3 extends over 15 amino acids. In germline, CDR1 is SGHRS, CDR2 YFSETQ. The V segment lost 7 bases and the J segment 3 bases; nucleotides outside the gene matches: 6.

The chain joins TRBV6-5 to TRBJ2-3, with D tentatively TRBD1 (6 bases). This CDR3 comprises 13 residues. Germline V CDR1 and CDR2: MNHEY, SVGAGI. Trimming shortened V by 8 bases and J by 4 bases, and 13 bases separated the two germline ends. Here the CDR3 DNA reads TGTGCCAGCCGCAGGGGAAGGGCAGATACGCAGTATTTT. This gives the protein CASRRGRADTQYF.

The chain employs TRBV7-3 and TRBJ1-1; TRBD1 agrees at 7 bases. There are 13 residues in the CDR3. V lost 5 bases, J lost 3 bases, and 3 bases stayed unmatched. Germline V gene sequence: CDR1 SGHTA, CDR2 FQGTGA. The CDR3 region has the DNA TGTGCCAGCAGCCGACAGGGTGACACTGAAGCTTTCTTT. This gives the protein CASSRQGDTEAFF.

The chain combines TRBV5-6 with TRBJ2-5; TRBD2 matches at 11 bases. V shed 4 bases and J 5 bases; nucleotides not matched to a gene: 7. The CDR3 runs 15 residues. From germline, CDR1 is SGHDT and CDR2 YYEEEE. CDR3 protein: CASSTTSGAVETQYF. CDR3 DNA: TGTGCCAGCAGCACGACTAGCGGGGCGGTGGAGACCCAGTACTTC. Combining the CDR3 with reference TRBV5-6 and TRBJ2-5 gives the whole variable domain DAGVTQSPTHLIKTRGQQVTLRCSPKSGHDTVSWYQQALGQGPQFIFQYYEEEERQRGNFPDRFSGHQFPNYSSELNVNALLLGDSALYLCASSTTSGAVETQYFGPGTRLLVL.

The rearrangement links TRBV5-1 to TRBJ2-5; D is possibly TRBD2 (6 bases). CDR1 and CDR2 (germline): SGHRS, YFSETQ. The CDR3 covers 16 residues. With 1 base removed from V and 2 bases from J, the gap between germline ends came to 15 bases. The CDR3 nucleotides are TGCGCCAGCAGCTTGAAACCCGCTAGCGTACAAGAGACCCAGTACTTC. Protein sequence: CASSLKPASVQETQYF.

V usage is TRBV5-4 and J usage is TRBJ2-5, with 12 nucleotides matching TRBD2. Germline V gene sequence: CDR1 SGHNT, CDR2 YYREEE (reference sequence). The CDR3 has 14 residues. V gave up 3 bases and J gave up 5 bases; unmatched junction bases: 2. The CDR3 sequence: CASSSSGGAETQYF. CDR3 in DNA: TGTGCCAGCAGCTCTAGCGGGGGGGCGGAGACCCAGTACTTC.

V usage is TRBV4-2 and J usage is TRBJ2-3; D not resolved. The V gene's germline CDR1 is LGHNA and CDR2 YNFKEQ. Trimming left V 0 bases short and J 1 base short, with 11 bases between. The CDR3 runs 16 residues. CDR3 DNA sequence: TGTGCCAGCAGCCAAGATCTGGGCTTCGGCACAGATACGCAGTATTTT. Protein product: CASSQDLGFGTDTQYF.

The chain couples TRBV7-9 to TRBJ1-6; D is unclear. The V end was cut by 6 bases, the J end by 7 bases, with 13 bases between. This CDR3 comprises 14 residues. Per the germline V gene, CDR1 is SEHNR and CDR2 is FQNEAQ (reference sequence). The CDR3: CASSSDTLNSPLHF. DNA of the CDR3: TGTGCCAGCAGTTCCGACACCCTCAATTCACCCCTCCACTTT.

The J gene is TRBJ2-7, the V gene TRBV28; 7 nucleotides align to TRBD1. CDR3 size: 12 residues. The germline V gene encodes CDR1 MDHEN and CDR2 SYDVKM. V lost 8 bases and J lost 2; bases outside the gene matches: 3. The CDR3 DNA reads as TGTGCCAGCGGGGACAGCCCCTACGAGCAGTACTTC. It codes for CASGDSPYEQYF.

A single count supports this clone. This rearrangement joins TRBV6-2 or TRBV6-3 to TRBJ2-2; 9 bases line up with TRBD1. Germline CDR1 MNHEY, CDR2 SVGEGT. The ends lost 6 bases at V and 7 bases at J; junction bases unmatched: 9. This CDR3 is 15 amino acids long. The CDR3 loop is CASSRPQGAGGELFF. The DNA for the CDR3 is TGTGCCAGCAGCAGACCACAGGGGGCGGGCGGGGAGCTGTTTTTT.

The rearrangement joins TRBV6-1 to TRBJ1-2, with TRBD1 matching over 9 bases. The CDR3 loop spans 14 amino acids. After removal of 2 bases from V and 7 bases from J, the junction contained 5 bases not matched to a gene. Per germline, CDR1 MNHNS and CDR2 SASEGT. CDR3 DNA sequence: TGTGCCAGCAGTGAAACCGGGACAGGGTCTGGCTACACCTTC. Protein sequence: CASSETGTGSGYTF.

V usage is TRBV7-2 and J usage is TRBJ2-7, with 7 bases identical to TRBD2. CDR1 and CDR2 (germline): SGHTA, FQGNSA. The V gene end was trimmed by 5 bases and the J gene end by 2 bases; junction bases not matched to a gene: 6. The CDR3 spans 14 residues. This chain's CDR3 is CASSARDYTYEQYF. The CDR3 nucleotides are TGTGCCAGCAGCGCTCGGGACTATACCTACGAGCAGTACTTC.

The chain is built from TRBV28 and TRBJ2-7; 9 positions match TRBD1. The J segment lost 3 bases and the V segment lost 11 bases, leaving 8 bases of the junction unmatched. Looked up from germline, CDR1 is MDHEN and CDR2 is SYDVKM. The CDR3 sequence is 13 residues long. CDR3 in amino acids: CASQGTGLYEQYF. CDR3 in DNA: TGTGCCTCCCAGGGGACAGGGCTCTACGAGCAGTACTTC.

V gene TRBV14 combines with J gene TRBJ2-5; possible D gene TRBD2, 5 bases. Deletions cut 3 bases from V and 5 bases from J, with 16 bases between. The CDR3 covers 15 residues. Germline V gene sequence: CDR1 SGHDN, CDR2 FVKESK. CDR3: CASSQWQAGLETQYF. As DNA, the CDR3 is TGTGCCAGCAGCCAGTGGCAGGCGGGCCTTGAGACCCAGTACTTC.

The gene calls are TRBV18 and TRBJ2-3; 11 nucleotides match TRBD2. V lost 3 bases to trimming and J lost 3 bases; unmatched junction nucleotides: 8. There are 17 residues in the CDR3. Looked up from germline, CDR1 is KGHSH and CDR2 is LQKENI. The CDR3 bases are TGTGCCAGCTCACCCAGGACTAGCGGGTCGTCTACAGATACGCAGTATTTT. Its translation: CASSPRTSGSSTDTQYF. Full variable domain (rest looked up from reference TRBV18 and TRBJ2-3): NAGVMQNPRHLVRRRGQEARLRCSPMKGHSHVYWYRQLPEEGLKFMVYLQKENIIDESGMPKERFSAEFPKEGPSILRIQQVVRGDSAAYFCASSPRTSGSSTDTQYFGPGTRLTVL.

The rearrangement links TRBV5-8 to TRBJ2-7; tentative D call: TRBD1 (7 bases). Trimming removed 6 bases at V and 3 bases at J, with 19 bases between. Germline CDR1 SGHTS, CDR2 YDEGEE. The CDR3 sequence is 15 residues long. The CDR3 DNA is TGTGCCAGCAACTCCGGGACAGTGACTAGCTACGAGCAGTACTTC. It is translated as CASNSGTVTSYEQYF.